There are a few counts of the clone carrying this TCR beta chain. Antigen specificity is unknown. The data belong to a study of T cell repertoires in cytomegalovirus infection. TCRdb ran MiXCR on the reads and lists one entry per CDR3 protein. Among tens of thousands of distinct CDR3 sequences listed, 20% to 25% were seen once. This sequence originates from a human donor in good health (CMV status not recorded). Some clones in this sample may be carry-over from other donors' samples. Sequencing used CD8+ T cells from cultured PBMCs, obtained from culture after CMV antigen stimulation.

CDR3 sequence reads: CASLSGGGTDTQYF. The DNA for the CDR3 is TGTGCCAGCCTTAGCGGGGGTGGCACAGATACGCAGTATTTT. The chain combines TRBV2 with TRBJ2-3; 9 bases map to TRBD2. V dropped 8 bases and J dropped 1; count of bases not matched to a gene: 4. From germline, CDR1 is SNHLY and CDR2 FYNNEI. The CDR3 is 14 amino acids.